These 20 T cell receptor beta chains originate from one sample sequenced in a study of blood T cell repertoires in COVID-19. Profiled with immunoSEQ multiplex PCR; TCRdb holds only in-frame clones, not every one. The sample holds about 85,000 clones, 80% to 85% seen once. Sequences were obtained from peripheral blood. Receptors originate from a man in his 60s with acute or convalescent COVID-19.

The chain couples TRBV27 to TRBJ1-2, with 8 nucleotides matching TRBD1. This CDR3 is 16 amino acids long. The J segment lost 6 bases and the V segment lost 6 bases, leaving 15 bases of the junction unmatched. Germline V gene sequence: CDR1 MNHEY, CDR2 SMNVEV (reference sequence). DNA for the CDR3: TGTGCCAGCAGCCGAGGTCAGGGGGCGGGGATTAATGGCTACACCTTC. Amino acids: CASSRGQGAGINGYTF.

The chain uses TRBV19 and TRBJ2-6; D is possibly TRBD2 (5 bases). V dropped 6 bases and J dropped 0 bases, with 9 bases sitting between them. This CDR3 is 15 amino acids long. Germline CDR1 LNHDA, CDR2 SQIVND (reference sequence). The CDR3 coding sequence is TGTGCCAGTAGGTCGGGGAGCTCTGGGGCCAACGTCCTGACTTTC. This sequence encodes CASRSGSSGANVLTF.

The genes are TRBV19 and TRBJ1-1; TRBD1 might be the D (6 bases). V lost 4 bases, J lost 12 bases, and 15 bases lay in between. CDR3 length: 12 amino acids. Per germline, CDR1 LNHDA and CDR2 SQIVND (reference sequence). The chain's CDR3 is CASSTGESSSFF. CDR3 sequence (DNA): TGTGCCAGTAGTACAGGGGAATCTTCGTCTTTCTTT.

The V gene is TRBV11-2, the J gene TRBJ2-2; D might be TRBD2 (6 bases). Germline loops: CDR1 SGHAT, CDR2 FQNNGV. The CDR3 sequence is 14 residues long. The germline V and J ends were trimmed by 2 bases and 3 bases, with 7 bases remaining between them. The CDR3 DNA sequence: TGTGCCAGCAGCTTATGGGGGGACACCGGGGAGCTGTTTTTT. Its translation is CASSLWGDTGELFF.

V usage is TRBV24-1 and J usage is TRBJ2-1; 10 bases align to TRBD2. This CDR3 region has 18 residues. The trim removed 5 bases at V and 8 bases at J, leaving 17 bases unmatched. Germline V gives CDR1 KGHDR, CDR2 SFDVKD. The CDR3 region is CATSGTGYRAGGQDEQFF. The CDR3 coding sequence is TGTGCCACCAGTGGGACGGGGTATCGAGCGGGGGGGCAGGATGAGCAGTTCTTC.

V gene TRBV6-5 combines with J gene TRBJ1-2, with D perhaps matching TRBD1 (6 bases). Germline assignment: CDR1 MNHEY and CDR2 SVGAGI. The germline V and J ends were trimmed by 6 bases and 7 bases, with 15 bases remaining between them. CDR3 length: 13 residues. The CDR3 loop reads CASSQQGSRGYTF. CDR3 DNA: TGTGCCAGCAGCCAACAGGGCAGCCGTGGCTACACCTTC.

This clone has only one observation. V and J are TRBV2 and TRBJ1-2; D is unresolved. The V gene lost 7 bases and the J gene lost 1 base, with 7 bases spanning the gap. The CDR3 loop spans 12 amino acids. Per the germline V gene, CDR1 is SNHLY and CDR2 is FYNNEI. Here the CDR3 DNA reads TGTGCCAGCAATCCCCATAACTATGGCTACACCTTC. Translating it yields CASNPHNYGYTF.

This chain joins TRBV18 and TRBJ2-2; 9 positions match TRBD1. Looked up from germline, CDR1 is KGHSH and CDR2 is LQKENI. The J segment lost 1 base and the V segment lost 2 bases, leaving 5 bases of the junction unmatched. CDR3 size: 17 residues. CDR3 coding DNA: TGTGCCAGCTCACCAATTAGGGGACAGGGGAACACCGGGGAGCTGTTTTTT. Encoded protein: CASSPIRGQGNTGELFF.

This chain uses TRBV25-1 with TRBJ1-1, with 7 bases identical to TRBD1. V dropped 7 bases and J dropped 3; count of bases not matched to a gene: 8. Germline V gives CDR1 MGHDK, CDR2 SYGVNS. CDR3 length equals 14 residues. The CDR3 sequence is CASITQDRDTEAFF. The CDR3 DNA reads TGTGCCAGCATTACCCAAGACAGGGACACTGAAGCTTTCTTT.

This clone was seen only a few times. This sequence joins TRBV9 and TRBJ2-1; 11 bases line up with TRBD2. CDR3 length: 20 amino acids. Looked up from germline, CDR1 is SGDLS and CDR2 is YYNGEE. V lost 4 bases, J lost 0 bases, and 15 bases stayed unmatched. The CDR3 DNA is TGTGCCAGCAGCTTCTCGAAGACTAGCGGGGCGGGTAGCTCCTACAATGAGCAGTTCTTC. It translates to CASSFSKTSGAGSSYNEQFF.

The chain combines TRBV5-1 with TRBJ2-7, with D possibly being TRBD1 (5 bases). V shed 5 bases and J shed 0 bases, with 9 bases lying between them. CDR1 SGHRS and CDR2 YFSETQ come from the germline V gene. This CDR3 is built from 13 residues. The DNA for the CDR3 is TGCGCCAGCAGGGAAGGGGTCTCCTACGAGCAGTACTTC. Translation gives CASREGVSYEQYF.

The chain uses TRBV29-1 and TRBJ2-1, with 7 bases identical to TRBD1. In germline, CDR1 is SQVTM, CDR2 ANQGSEA. This CDR3 comprises 12 residues. V shed 7 bases and J 10 bases; nucleotides not matched to a gene: 10. This CDR3 reads CSGGNRGGEQFF. For the CDR3, the DNA is TGCAGCGGGGGTAACAGGGGCGGCGAGCAGTTCTTC.

To note about this clone: One junction end does not reproduce the germline sequence, and a read error may be involved. The V call is TRBV7-9, the J call TRBJ1-2, with TRBD1 matching 8 bases. CDR3 length equals 12 residues. In germline, CDR1 is SEHNR, CDR2 FQNEAQ (reference sequence). This CDR3 reads CASTLGQGGYTF. In nucleotides, the CDR3 is TGTGCCAGCACCTTAGGACAGGGCGGCTACACCTTC.

This clone was seen once. The genes are TRBV6-2 or TRBV6-3 and TRBJ1-1; 7 bases are a match to TRBD1. V dropped 2 bases and J dropped 7; count of bases not matched to a gene: 10. CDR3 length: 15 residues. Germline V gene sequence: CDR1 MNHEY, CDR2 SVGEGT. In DNA form, the CDR3 reads TGTGCCAGCAGTTACATCGAGACAGGGCGAGGTGAAGCTTTCTTT. It specifies CASSYIETGRGEAFF.

The sample holds one count of this clone. V usage is TRBV15 and J usage is TRBJ2-1, with D unresolved. V was clipped by 0 bases and J by 12 bases, with 12 bases between them. The CDR3 totals 13 residues. Germline CDR1 reads LNHNV; CDR2 reads YYDKDF (reference sequence). Here the CDR3 reads CATSRDLEHRQFF. As DNA, the CDR3 is TGTGCCACCAGCAGAGATTTAGAGCATAGGCAGTTCTTC.

This clone was observed once. J is TRBJ2-1 and V is TRBV9; 9 bases align to TRBD2. CDR1 and CDR2 from the germline V gene are SGDLS and YYNGEE. V lost 4 bases and J lost 2; bases outside the gene matches: 13. The CDR3 spans 18 residues. CDR3 in amino acids: CASSRGGGAFSPYNEQFF. CDR3 sequence (DNA): TGTGCCAGCAGCCGTGGCGGGGGGGCCTTTTCCCCCTACAATGAGCAGTTCTTC.

The chain uses TRBV4-2 and TRBJ2-7; D may be TRBD1 (5 bases). Deletions cut 2 bases from V and 6 bases from J, with 11 bases between. Germline V gene data show CDR1 as LGHNA and CDR2 as YNFKEQ. The CDR3 is 13 amino acids. The CDR3 region has the DNA TGTGCCAGCAGCCAAAGCTCAGGGCCCGAGCAGTACTTC. It translates to CASSQSSGPEQYF.

This clone has a handful of counts. The chain employs TRBV14 and TRBJ1-1, with D maybe TRBD1 (5 bases). Germline V gene lookup returns CDR1 SGHDN and CDR2 FVKESK. Trimming cost V 5 bases and J 2 bases, with 9 bases left between them. This CDR3 is 13 amino acids long. CDR3 sequence: CASSFTGNTEAFF. DNA for the CDR3: TGTGCCAGCAGCTTTACAGGTAACACTGAAGCTTTCTTT.

The chain uses TRBV5-6 and TRBJ1-2; D possibly corresponds to TRBD1 (6 bases). Trimming removed 3 bases from V and 6 bases from J, with 9 bases in between. CDR3 size: 12 residues. From germline, CDR1 is SGHDT and CDR2 YYEEEE. The CDR3 protein is CASSWTENGYTF. The CDR3 DNA is TGTGCCAGCAGCTGGACAGAGAATGGCTACACCTTC. Combining the CDR3 with reference TRBV5-6 and TRBJ1-2 gives the whole variable domain DAGVTQSPTHLIKTRGQQVTLRCSPKSGHDTVSWYQQALGQGPQFIFQYYEEEERQRGNFPDRFSGHQFPNYSSELNVNALLLGDSALYLCASSWTENGYTFGSGTRLTVV.

For the CDR3, the DNA is TGTGCCAGCCGAGGGGGTTTTAGCACAGATACGCAGTATTTT. It translates to CASRGGFSTDTQYF. The chain combines TRBV9 with TRBJ2-3; maybe TRBD1 (6 bases). Trimming removed 7 bases from V and 0 bases from J, with 12 bases in between. This CDR3 comprises 14 residues. Per the germline V gene, CDR1 is SGDLS and CDR2 is YYNGEE.